This TCR beta chain was identified in a study of T cells in Graves' hyperthyroidism and ophthalmopathy. General study findings and limits: Most thyroid clonotypes expanded above 0.001 appeared in blood too.

With duration under 3 months, ophthalmopathy was active: Clinical Activity Score at least 3, NOSPECS at least 4. Exclusion of a patient resulted from uncontrolled infection, other autoimmune disease, pregnancy or lactation. Orbital computed tomography and thyroid ultrasound, together with serum TRAb and thyroxine and clinical symptoms, were used for diagnoses. RNA transcripts provided the source from which TCR beta CDR3 regions were amplified. TCR CDR3 regions were first amplified by RT-PCR with HTBI primers. TCRdb itself ran the multiplex PCR reads through MiXCR, one entry per CDR3 protein. Here the sample spans about 640,000 distinct CDR3 sequences, 20% being singletons. This clonotype came up many times. The antigen remains undetermined. Looked up from germline, CDR1 is WNHNN and CDR2 is SYGVQD (reference sequence). V gave up 3 bases and J gave up 3 bases; unmatched junction bases: 8. This CDR3 spans 15 amino acids.

The rearrangement uses TRBV10-1 and TRBJ2-7, with 7 bases aligning to TRBD2. The sample was blood. The clonotype originates from a man between 25 and 39 years old with Graves' ophthalmopathy. CDR3: CASSENRLAGYEQYF. CDR3 DNA: TGCGCCAGCAGTGAAAATCGACTAGCCGGCTACGAGCAGTACTTC.